This entry describes one T cell receptor beta chain. Some clones are missing from TCRdb's copy, which holds only in-frame ones; the method was immunoSEQ multiplex PCR. The sample consists of roughly 38,000 clones, approximately 86% of them appearing once. J was trimmed by 0 bases and V by 6 bases; bases with no gene match: 7. The CDR3 sequence is 15 residues long. Germline assignment: CDR1 LNHDA and CDR2 SQIVND (reference sequence). This specimen comes from a study of PD-1 blockade in classical Hodgkin lymphoma. Relapse was seen in all patients after autologous stem cell transplantation, and brentuximab vedotin exposure was variable.

The sample was peripheral blood mononuclear cells (PBMCs), taken before the second cycle of nivolumab. The J gene is TRBJ1-1, the V gene TRBV19; 7 bases fit TRBD1. The sequence was obtained from a human donor with classical Hodgkin lymphoma. DNA for the CDR3: TGTGCCAGTAGCCCTGGACAGGACTTGAACACTGAAGCTTTCTTT. Protein sequence: CASSPGQDLNTEAFF.